The next 27 T cell receptor beta chains were all read from a single sample in a study of cytomegalovirus exposure and HLA in healthy donors. Profiled with immunoSEQ multiplex PCR; TCRdb holds only in-frame clones, not every one. The profile shows 45,000 or so clones, 93% of them singletons. Sequencing was done on a sample of PBMCs. The source is a woman younger than 30 in good health and CMV-seronegative.

The CDR3 loop reads CASSQDRLRGPTGNTIYF. The CDR3 DNA sequence: TGCGCCAGCAGCCAAGATCGTCTCAGGGGGCCTACTGGAAACACCATATATTTT. The chain is built from TRBV4-1 and TRBJ1-3, with TRBD1 matching 8 bases. Germline CDR1 and CDR2: MGHRA and YSYEKL. This CDR3 is built from 18 residues. Unmatched junction bases numbered 9, after V lost 0 bases and J lost 2 bases.

V and J are TRBV4-1 and TRBJ1-4, with 10 bases identical to TRBD1. The CDR3 contains 16 residues. The germline V gene encodes CDR1 MGHRA and CDR2 YSYEKL. V lost 3 bases, J lost 4 bases, and 5 bases stayed unmatched. The CDR3 coding sequence is TGCGCCAGCAGCCACGGAGGGACAGGGGTTAATGAAAAACTGTTTTTT. It translates to CASSHGGTGVNEKLFF.

The V gene is TRBV28, the J gene TRBJ2-7, with TRBD2 matching over 7 bases. The CDR3 is 12 amino acids. Per germline, CDR1 MDHEN and CDR2 SYDVKM. J was trimmed by 4 bases and V by 5 bases; bases with no gene match: 2. CDR3 residues: CASSGGVYEQYF. CDR3 DNA sequence: TGTGCCAGCAGTGGGGGGGTGTACGAGCAGTACTTC.

The V and J genes are TRBV5-1 and TRBJ2-7, with 8 bases that match TRBD1. The CDR3 is 14 amino acids. CDR1 is SGHRS, CDR2 YFSETQ, per germline. Unmatched junction bases numbered 2, after V lost 1 base and J lost 2 bases. CDR3 nucleotides: TGCGCCAGCAGCTTGACGGGACAGGCCTACGAGCAGTACTTC. Its protein is CASSLTGQAYEQYF.

This sequence joins TRBV27 and TRBJ2-7; 9 bases match TRBD2. V shed 5 bases and J 2 bases; nucleotides not matched to a gene: 7. CDR3 length: 15 amino acids. Germline-derived CDR1 and CDR2 are MNHEY and SMNVEV (reference sequence). The chain's CDR3 is CASSPRLAETYEQYF. CDR3 bases: TGTGCCAGCAGTCCTCGACTAGCGGAAACCTACGAGCAGTACTTC.

This clone was recorded once. The chain uses TRBV7-2 and TRBJ1-5, with D possibly being TRBD1 (6 bases). V was cut by 1 base and J by 6 bases, with 13 bases left in between. Germline assignment: CDR1 SGHTA and CDR2 FQGNSA. This CDR3 spans 15 amino acids. CDR3 sequence (DNA): TGTGCCAGCAGCTTAGGATCAGGGGACGGTCAGCCCCAGCATTTT. Translation: CASSLGSGDGQPQHF.

This chain links TRBV28 with TRBJ2-7; D is perhaps TRBD2 (6 bases). Trimming took off 2 bases at V and 3 bases at J, with 11 bases between the two ends. The germline gives CDR1 MDHEN, CDR2 SYDVKM. This CDR3 is built from 14 residues. DNA of the CDR3: TGTGCCAGCAGTTTACGCTTGGGGGGCTACGAGCAGTACTTC. It encodes CASSLRLGGYEQYF.

As DNA, the CDR3 is TGTGCCAGCAGCCCGGTGAGCGGGAGAAGCCCCTACGAGCAGTACTTC. Residues: CASSPVSGRSPYEQYF. This sequence joins TRBV9 and TRBJ2-7; 8 bases fit TRBD2. The CDR3 runs to 16 residues. J gave up 2 bases and V 4 bases, and 11 bases lay outside the gene matches. Germline CDR1 reads SGDLS; CDR2 reads YYNGEE.

The chain carries TRBV18 and TRBJ1-5, with 11 bases that match TRBD1. CDR3 length: 15 amino acids. Germline assignment: CDR1 KGHSH and CDR2 LQKENI. The junction had 7 bases not matched to a gene; V was cut back by 6 bases and J by 6 bases. The CDR3 DNA is TGTGCCAGCTCCCAAGGACAGGGGGCCGGTCAGCCCCAGCATTTT. As protein: CASSQGQGAGQPQHF.

This chain connects TRBV30 to TRBJ2-7, with 10 bases fitting TRBD2. V was pared by 3 bases and J by 3 bases, with 8 bases of the junction left unmatched. The length of the CDR3 is 15 residues. Germline CDR1 GTSNPN, CDR2 SVGIG (reference sequence). In DNA, the CDR3 is TGTGCCTGGAGGATAACTAGCGGGAAGGGCTACGAGCAGTACTTC. Translating it yields CAWRITSGKGYEQYF.

The chain has TRBV6-5 and TRBJ2-5; no clear D. The CDR3 runs to 14 residues. The V gene lost 2 bases and the J gene lost 5 bases, with 12 bases spanning the gap. Germline V CDR1 and CDR2: MNHEY, SVGAGI. The CDR3 loop reads CASSYAQRPETQYF. Written as DNA, the CDR3 is TGTGCCAGCAGTTACGCGCAGCGCCCGGAGACCCAGTACTTC.

The rearrangement links TRBV18 to TRBJ2-7, with D hard to call. Trimming took off 4 bases at V and 3 bases at J, with 13 bases between the two ends. The V gene's germline CDR1 is KGHSH and CDR2 LQKENI. This CDR3 spans 14 amino acids. DNA for the CDR3: TGTGCCAGCTCACGTGACGGAGAACTCTACGAGCAGTACTTC. It yields the protein CASSRDGELYEQYF.

The J gene is TRBJ2-3, the V gene TRBV5-1; a weak D match, TRBD1 (6 bases). Germline V gives CDR1 SGHRS, CDR2 YFSETQ. V was pared by 2 bases and J by 3 bases, with 13 bases between. This CDR3 contains 15 residues. For the CDR3, the DNA is TGCGCCAGCAGCTTCACAGGGTTAGGGACAGATACGCAGTATTTT. It specifies CASSFTGLGTDTQYF.

The rearrangement joins TRBV5-1 to TRBJ1-4, with 7 positions matching TRBD1. With V trimmed by 1 base and J by 2 bases, 14 bases remained unmatched. The germline CDR1 and CDR2 sequences are SGHRS and YFSETQ. CDR3 length: 19 residues. CDR3 residues: CASSLSMGAGGTTNEKLFF. DNA of the CDR3: TGCGCCAGCAGCTTGAGTATGGGGGCAGGGGGAACTACTAATGAAAAACTGTTTTTT. Variable domain in full (rest from reference TRBV5-1 and TRBJ1-4): KAGVTQTPRYLIKTRGQQVTLSCSPISGHRSVSWYQQTPGQGLQFLFEYFSETQRNKGNFPGRFSGRQFSNSRSEMNVSTLELGDSALYLCASSLSMGAGGTTNEKLFFGSGTQLSVL.

This clone has just one count. The V gene is TRBV6-5, the J gene TRBJ2-7; TRBD1 aligns across 10 bases. V shed 5 bases and J 4 bases; nucleotides not matched to a gene: 2. This CDR3 has 13 residues. Germline CDR1 is MNHEY and CDR2 is SVGAGI. DNA of the CDR3: TGTGCCAGCAGTAGGGACAGGGGTTACGAGCAGTACTTC. It encodes CASSRDRGYEQYF.

This rearrangement joins TRBV5-1 to TRBJ1-2; 8 bases align to TRBD1. Germline V gene data show CDR1 as SGHRS and CDR2 as YFSETQ. V trimming: 0 bases; J trimming: 4 bases; junction bases outside the gene matches: 2. This CDR3 contains 14 residues. CDR3 in DNA: TGCGCCAGCAGCTTGGAGGGACAGGCCTATGGCTACACCTTC. Encoded protein: CASSLEGQAYGYTF.

This rearrangement joins TRBV19 to TRBJ2-1; the D gene is possibly TRBD2 (7 bases). Trimming removed 4 bases at V and 8 bases at J, with 21 bases between. CDR3 length: 16 residues. Germline-derived CDR1 and CDR2 are LNHDA and SQIVND (reference sequence). CDR3: CASSRSQGGLVDEQFF. The CDR3 coding sequence is TGTGCCAGTAGTAGATCACAGGGAGGGCTAGTAGATGAGCAGTTCTTC.

The chain is built from TRBV2 and TRBJ1-4; TRBD1 matches 10 bases. Germline V CDR1 and CDR2: SNHLY, FYNNEI. The CDR3 sequence is 15 residues long. The ends lost 5 bases at V and 8 bases at J; junction bases unmatched: 8. In DNA form, the CDR3 reads TGTGCCAGCAGTTCGGACAGGGGGGATAACGAAAAACTGTTTTTT. It translates to CASSSDRGDNEKLFF.

CDR3: CASSERTIAEAFF. The CDR3 bases are TGTGCCAGCAGTGAAAGGACTATCGCTGAAGCTTTCTTT. The V call is TRBV6-4, the J call TRBJ1-1; D unresolved. CDR1 and CDR2 from the germline V gene are MRHNA and SNTAGT. This CDR3 comprises 13 residues. V dropped 3 bases and J dropped 6 bases, with 11 bases sitting between them.

J is TRBJ2-5 and V is TRBV6-1; 10 bases are a match to TRBD1. J lost 5 bases, V lost 8 bases, and 8 bases had no gene match. Germline V gene data show CDR1 as MNHNS and CDR2 as SASEGT. There are 14 residues in the CDR3. The CDR3 loop reads CASLSGQGWETQYF. CDR3 DNA: TGTGCCAGCCTCTCGGGACAGGGGTGGGAGACCCAGTACTTC.

The V call is TRBV4-1, the J call TRBJ2-1; D perhaps matches TRBD1 (5 bases). CDR3 size: 16 residues. With 0 bases removed from V and 2 bases from J, the gap between germline ends came to 11 bases. The V gene's germline CDR1 is MGHRA and CDR2 YSYEKL. The CDR3 protein is CASSQEGQFAYNEQFF. The DNA of the CDR3 is TGCGCCAGCAGCCAAGAGGGGCAGTTCGCCTACAATGAGCAGTTCTTC.

The chain carries TRBV11-2 and TRBJ2-2; D may be TRBD2 (5 bases). This CDR3 is built from 15 residues. The ends were cut back, 0 bases at V and 6 bases at J, with 11 bases in the middle. Germline values: CDR1 SGHAT, CDR2 FQNNGV. The CDR3 region is CASSLDNSGAGELFF. The CDR3 DNA sequence: TGTGCCAGCAGCTTAGATAACTCCGGGGCCGGGGAGCTGTTTTTT.

This sequence joins TRBV10-2 and TRBJ1-5; 7 bases match TRBD1. CDR3 size: 15 residues. The V and J ends lost 9 bases and 0 bases, in that order; junction bases with no gene match: 8. Germline V CDR1 and CDR2: WSHSY, SAAADI. The CDR3 is CASRQGQNSNQPQHF. The CDR3 DNA reads TGCGCCAGTCGACAGGGACAAAATAGCAATCAGCCCCAGCATTTT.

This chain uses TRBV19 with TRBJ1-4, with 10 bases matching TRBD1. V lost 6 bases and J lost 8; bases outside the gene matches: 6. CDR1 is LNHDA, CDR2 SQIVND, per germline (reference sequence). This CDR3 spans 14 amino acids. CDR3 in amino acids: CASSDRGPREKLFF. Here the CDR3 DNA reads TGTGCCAGTAGCGACAGGGGGCCTAGGGAAAAACTGTTTTTT.

This chain links TRBV5-1 with TRBJ2-7; 9 positions match TRBD1. The junction had 5 bases not matched to a gene; V was cut back by 4 bases and J by 3 bases. The germline CDR1 and CDR2 sequences are SGHRS and YFSETQ. This CDR3 is 14 amino acids long. CDR3 sequence reads: CASSVGQGGYEQYF. CDR3 coding DNA: TGCGCCAGCAGCGTGGGACAGGGAGGCTACGAGCAGTACTTC.

V is TRBV7-9 and J is TRBJ1-1; D not resolved. The CDR3 totals 14 residues. V was cut by 1 base and J by 3 bases, with 9 bases left in between. CDR1 is SEHNR, CDR2 FQNEAQ, per germline (reference sequence). The CDR3 coding sequence is TGTGCCAGCAGCTTAGACTTGTTATACACTGAAGCTTTCTTT. As protein: CASSLDLLYTEAFF.

J is TRBJ1-1 and V is TRBV30, with TRBD1 matching over 10 bases. Germline-derived CDR1 and CDR2 are GTSNPN and SVGIG (reference sequence). The CDR3 consists of 15 residues. The ends lost 1 base at V and 5 bases at J; junction bases unmatched: 7. The CDR3 sequence: CAWSEGQGGWTEAFF. In DNA, the CDR3 is TGTGCCTGGAGTGAAGGACAGGGGGGATGGACTGAAGCTTTCTTT.